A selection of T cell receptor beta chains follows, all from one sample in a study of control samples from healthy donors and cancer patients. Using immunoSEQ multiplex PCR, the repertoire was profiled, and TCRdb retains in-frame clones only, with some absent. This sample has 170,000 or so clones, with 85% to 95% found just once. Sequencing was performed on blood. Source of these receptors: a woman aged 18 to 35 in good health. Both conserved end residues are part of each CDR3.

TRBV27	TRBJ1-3	CASSSYPPQELSGNTIYF
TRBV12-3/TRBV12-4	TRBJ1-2	CASSTGASYGYTF
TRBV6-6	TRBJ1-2	CASSSLGLTYGDGYTF
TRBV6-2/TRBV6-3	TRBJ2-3	CASSPFRGGTDTQYF
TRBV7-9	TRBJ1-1	CASSSRQGENTEAFF
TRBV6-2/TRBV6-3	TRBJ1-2	CASSYEGTQSNGYTF
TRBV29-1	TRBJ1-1	CSGDRDTEAFF
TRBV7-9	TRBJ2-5	CASSDFQETQYF
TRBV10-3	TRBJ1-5	CAISDLIGNQPQHF
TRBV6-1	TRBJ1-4	CASSEAQPGTATNEKLFF
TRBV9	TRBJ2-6	CASSVDVHSGANVLTF
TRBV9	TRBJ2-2	CASSERLAGGTGELFF
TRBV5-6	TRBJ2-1	CASSLGWYEQFF
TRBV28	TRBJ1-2	CASSSEDYGYTF
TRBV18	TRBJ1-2	CASSQNTGPSRGYTF
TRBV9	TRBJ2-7	CASSVTSGPYEQYF
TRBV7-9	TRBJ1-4	CATRGGLVDEKLFF
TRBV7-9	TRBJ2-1	CASSPDWEALNEQFF
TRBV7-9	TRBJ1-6	CASSLGPRPLHF
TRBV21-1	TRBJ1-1	CASFSGKNTEAFF
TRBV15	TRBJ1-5	CATSKGQRYQPQHF
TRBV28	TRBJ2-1	CASSSPSAGSTYNEQFF
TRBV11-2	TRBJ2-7	CASSLDLTSGAYEQYF
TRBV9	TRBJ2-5	CASSVVAGGLQTQYF
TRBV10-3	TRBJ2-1	CALGQGAGEQFF
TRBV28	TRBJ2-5	CASSFSWTGDGETQYF
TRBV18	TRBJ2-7	CASSPQGQLDPQGYF
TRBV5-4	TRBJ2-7	CASSLEGGRSYEQYF
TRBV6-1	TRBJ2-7	CASSEGGRVGEQYF
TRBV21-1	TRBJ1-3	CASSKAVRPNARNTIYF
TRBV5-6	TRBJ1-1	CASSFLQGARALNTEAFF
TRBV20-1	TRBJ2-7	CSASFRGGTYEQYF
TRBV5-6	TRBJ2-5	CASSLVFGSQETQYF
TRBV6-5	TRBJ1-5	CASSYRVRQAQHF
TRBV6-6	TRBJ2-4	CASSSTRITSGRAKSAKNIQYF